Presented here are 8 T cell receptor beta chains from one specimen sequenced in a study of blood T cell repertoires in COVID-19. Repertoires were generated with immunoSEQ multiplex PCR, while TCRdb's copy carries only in-frame clones and drops some. The data hold some 270,000 clones, with around 90% observed a single time. The sequenced sample was peripheral blood. Receptor source: a man aged 50-59 years with acute or convalescent COVID-19.

The chain has TRBV7-3 and TRBJ2-1; the D gene is possibly TRBD1 (6 bases). Trimming pared 1 base from V and 8 bases from J, leaving 18 bases between. The germline V gene encodes CDR1 SGHTA and CDR2 FQGTGA. The CDR3 consists of 16 residues. In DNA form, the CDR3 reads TGTGCCAGCAGCTTAAAGGGCCGGGACACTGGCGATGAGCAGTTCTTC. Encoded protein: CASSLKGRDTGDEQFF.

This CDR3 is CASSQEGDRTTYGYTF. CDR3 in DNA: TGTGCCAGCAGCCAAGAAGGGGACAGAACCACCTATGGCTACACCTTC. The V and J genes are TRBV3-1 (or the pseudogene TRBV3-2) and TRBJ1-2, with TRBD1 matching over 7 bases. Germline values: CDR1 LGHDT, CDR2 YNNKEL (reference sequence). This CDR3 is 16 amino acids long. V lost 0 bases to trimming and J lost 4 bases; unmatched junction nucleotides: 8.

The sample holds a few counts of this clone. This chain uses TRBV18 with TRBJ2-2; 10 positions agree with TRBD2. Germline V gene lookup returns CDR1 KGHSH and CDR2 LQKENI. This CDR3 spans 19 amino acids. Trimming at V came to 3 bases and at J to 4 bases, leaving 14 bases not matched to a gene. The DNA for the CDR3 is TGTGCCAGCTCACCGTACCCGTACCCTAGCGGGGGCCCCACCGGGGAGCTGTTTTTT. Its translation: CASSPYPYPSGGPTGELFF.

V is TRBV6-1 and J is TRBJ2-7; D is uncertain. V was trimmed by 2 bases and J by 2 bases, leaving 7 bases between them. The CDR3 loop spans 13 amino acids. CDR1 is MNHNS and CDR2 is SASEGT in the germline V gene. The CDR3 DNA is TGTGCCAGCAGTGAACCCGCAGCCTACGAGCAGTACTTC. This sequence encodes CASSEPAAYEQYF.

The CDR3 nucleotides are TGTGCTAGTGGTTTGAGGACAGTTAGCACAGATACGCAGTATTTT. Its translation is CASGLRTVSTDTQYF. This chain connects TRBV12-5 to TRBJ2-3; D is perhaps TRBD1 (6 bases). Germline CDR1 LGHNT, CDR2 FRNRAP. This CDR3 is 15 amino acids long. Trimming took 2 bases from V and 0 from J, leaving 9 bases between them.

The chain combines TRBV10-3 with TRBJ2-5; 8 nucleotides agree with TRBD2. This CDR3 spans 13 amino acids. After removal of 8 bases from V and 5 bases from J, the junction contained 7 bases not matched to a gene. The V gene's germline CDR1 is ENHRY and CDR2 SYGVKD. In nucleotides, the CDR3 is TGTGCCATCGGCGGGGGGCCAGGGGAGACCCAGTACTTC. Its protein product is CAIGGGPGETQYF.

The rearrangement joins TRBV7-9 to TRBJ1-1; D gene ambiguous. The CDR3 is 13 amino acids. Germline CDR1 is SEHNR and CDR2 is FQNEAQ (reference sequence). Trimming removed 6 bases from V and 6 bases from J, with 14 bases in between. CDR3 sequence reads: CASRHEGISEAFF. CDR3 sequence (DNA): TGTGCCAGCAGGCACGAGGGCATCTCTGAAGCTTTCTTT.

The V call is TRBV2, the J call TRBJ1-4, with TRBD1 identical over 10 bases. Looked up from germline, CDR1 is SNHLY and CDR2 is FYNNEI. The CDR3 spans 14 residues. Unmatched junction bases numbered 5, after V lost 8 bases and J lost 5 bases. The DNA for the CDR3 is TGTGCCAGCTCGGGACAGGGGCTCAATGAAAAACTGTTTTTT. Translated: CASSGQGLNEKLFF. The variable domain in full, completed from reference TRBV2 and TRBJ1-4, reads EPEVTQTPSHQVTQMGQEVILRCVPISNHLYFYWYRQILGQKVEFLVSFYNNEISEKSEIFDDQFSVERPDGSNFTLKIRSTKLEDSAMYFCASSGQGLNEKLFFGSGTQLSVL.